This T cell receptor (beta chain) was retrieved from a study of cytomegalovirus exposure and HLA in healthy donors. This clone was observed a handful of times. A read error may produce the germline difference seen at one junction end. The PCR made use of 60 Vbeta and 13 Jbeta primers. Using immunoSEQ multiplex PCR, the repertoire was profiled, and TCRdb retains in-frame clones only, with some absent. The table lists around 150,000 clones, 70% to 80% of them singletons. The CDR3 covers 13 residues. CDR1 and CDR2 from the germline V gene are SSHAT and FNYEAQ (reference sequence). Material for sequencing was PBMCs. The source of this sequence is a man aged 25 to 40 in good health and CMV-seronegative. The chain combines TRBV7-7 with TRBJ2-3, with D perhaps TRBD2 (5 bases). This CDR3 reads CASSNSGTDTQYF. As DNA, the CDR3 is TGTGCTAGCAGCAATAGCGGCACAGATACGCAGTATTTT.